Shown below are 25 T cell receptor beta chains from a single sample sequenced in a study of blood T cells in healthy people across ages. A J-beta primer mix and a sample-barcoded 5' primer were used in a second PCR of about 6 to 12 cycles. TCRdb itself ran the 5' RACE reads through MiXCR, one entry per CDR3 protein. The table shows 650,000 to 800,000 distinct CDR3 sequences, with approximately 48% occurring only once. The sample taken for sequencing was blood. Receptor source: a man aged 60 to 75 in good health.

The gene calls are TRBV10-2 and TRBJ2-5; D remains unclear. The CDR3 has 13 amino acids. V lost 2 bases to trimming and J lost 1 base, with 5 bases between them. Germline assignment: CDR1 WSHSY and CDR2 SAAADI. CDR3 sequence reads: CASSEDFQETQYF. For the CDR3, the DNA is TGCGCCAGCAGTGAGGACTTCCAAGAGACCCAGTACTTC.

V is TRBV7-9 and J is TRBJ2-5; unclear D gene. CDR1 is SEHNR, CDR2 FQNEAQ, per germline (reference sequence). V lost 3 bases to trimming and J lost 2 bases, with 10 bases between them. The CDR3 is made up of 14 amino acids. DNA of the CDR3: TGTGCCAGCAGCTTTAGGCAGCCTCAAGAGACCCAGTACTTC. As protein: CASSFRQPQETQYF.

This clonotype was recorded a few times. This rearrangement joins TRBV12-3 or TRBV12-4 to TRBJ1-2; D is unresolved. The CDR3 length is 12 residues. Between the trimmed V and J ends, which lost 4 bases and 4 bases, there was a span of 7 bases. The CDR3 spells CASSSGIYGYTF. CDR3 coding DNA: TGTGCCAGCAGTTCAGGAATCTATGGCTACACCTTC.

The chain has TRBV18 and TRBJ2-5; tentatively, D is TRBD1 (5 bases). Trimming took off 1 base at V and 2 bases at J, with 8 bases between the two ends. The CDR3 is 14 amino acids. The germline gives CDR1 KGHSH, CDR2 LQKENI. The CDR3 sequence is CASSPLDKQETQYF. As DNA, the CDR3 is TGTGCCAGCTCACCACTGGACAAACAAGAGACCCAGTACTTC.

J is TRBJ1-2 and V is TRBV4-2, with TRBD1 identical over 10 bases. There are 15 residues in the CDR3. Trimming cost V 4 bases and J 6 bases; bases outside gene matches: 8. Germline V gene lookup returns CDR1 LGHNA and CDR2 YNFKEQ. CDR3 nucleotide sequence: TGTGCCAGCAGCCCCCAGGGACAGGGGACCGATGGCTACACCTTC. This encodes CASSPQGQGTDGYTF.

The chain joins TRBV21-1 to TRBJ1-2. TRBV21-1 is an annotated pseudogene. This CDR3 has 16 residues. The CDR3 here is CASSQKAPRQGPGYTF. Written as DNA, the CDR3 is TGTGCCAGCAGCCAAAAGGCCCCCCGGCAGGGTCCTGGCTACACCTTC.

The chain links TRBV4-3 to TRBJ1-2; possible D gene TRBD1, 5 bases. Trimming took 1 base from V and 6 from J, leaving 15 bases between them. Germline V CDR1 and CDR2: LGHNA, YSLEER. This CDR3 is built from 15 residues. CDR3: CASSQARQGGDGYTF. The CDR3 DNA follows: TGCGCCAGCAGCCAAGCTCGCCAGGGAGGCGATGGCTACACCTTC.

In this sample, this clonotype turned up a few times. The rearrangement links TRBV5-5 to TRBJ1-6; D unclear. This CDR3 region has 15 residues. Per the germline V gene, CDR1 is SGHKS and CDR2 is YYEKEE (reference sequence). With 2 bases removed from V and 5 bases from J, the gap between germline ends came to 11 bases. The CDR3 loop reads CASSFRAWDNSPLHF. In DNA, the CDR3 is TGTGCCAGCAGCTTCCGCGCTTGGGATAATTCACCCCTCCACTTT.

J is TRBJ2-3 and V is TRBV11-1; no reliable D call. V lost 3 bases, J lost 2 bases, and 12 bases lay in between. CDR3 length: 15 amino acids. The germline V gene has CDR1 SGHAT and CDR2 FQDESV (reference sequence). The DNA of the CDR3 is TGTGCCAGCAGCTTGAACTGGATTAACACAGATACGCAGTATTTT. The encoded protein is CASSLNWINTDTQYF.

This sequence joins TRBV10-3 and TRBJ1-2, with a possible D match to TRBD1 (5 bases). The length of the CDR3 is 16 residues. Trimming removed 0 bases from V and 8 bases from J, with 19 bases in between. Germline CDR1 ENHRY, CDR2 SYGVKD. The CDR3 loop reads CAISESQGISPTGYTF. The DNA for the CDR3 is TGTGCCATCAGTGAGTCGCAGGGTATATCCCCGACGGGCTACACCTTC.

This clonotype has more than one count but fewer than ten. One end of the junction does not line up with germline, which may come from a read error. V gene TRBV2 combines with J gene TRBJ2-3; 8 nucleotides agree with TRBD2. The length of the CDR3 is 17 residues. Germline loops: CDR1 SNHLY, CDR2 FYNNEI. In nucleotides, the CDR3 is TGTGCCAGTAGTGAGGTCCCGCGGGGGGCGCTTATAGATACGCAGTATTTT. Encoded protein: CASSEVPRGALIDTQYF.

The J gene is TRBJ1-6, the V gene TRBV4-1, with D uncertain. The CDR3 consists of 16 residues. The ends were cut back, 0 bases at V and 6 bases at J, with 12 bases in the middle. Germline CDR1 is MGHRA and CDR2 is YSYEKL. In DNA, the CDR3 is TGCGCCAGCAGCCAAGAAGTAGGGTCCCTTAATTCACCCCTCCACTTT. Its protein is CASSQEVGSLNSPLHF.

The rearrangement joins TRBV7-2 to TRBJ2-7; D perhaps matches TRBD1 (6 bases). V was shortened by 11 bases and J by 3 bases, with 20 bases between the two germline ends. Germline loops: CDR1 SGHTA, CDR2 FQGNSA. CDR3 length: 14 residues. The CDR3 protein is CADSPTGQHYEQYF. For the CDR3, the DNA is TGTGCCGACTCCCCCACAGGGCAACACTACGAGCAGTACTTC.

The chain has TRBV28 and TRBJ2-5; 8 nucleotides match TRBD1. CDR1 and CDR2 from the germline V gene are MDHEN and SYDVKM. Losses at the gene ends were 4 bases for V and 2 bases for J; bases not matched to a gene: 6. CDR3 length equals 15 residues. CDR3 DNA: TGTGCCAGCAGTTGGACAGGGAGCGATCAAGAGACCCAGTACTTC. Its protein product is CASSWTGSDQETQYF.

The CDR3 bases are TGTGCCAGCAAAAGACAGGGTTGGGAGCAGTACTTC. Amino acids: CASKRQGWEQYF. The chain links TRBV6-6 to TRBJ2-5, with TRBD1 matching over 7 bases. Looked up from germline, CDR1 is MNHNY and CDR2 is SVGAGI (reference sequence). The CDR3 loop spans 12 amino acids. With 7 bases clipped from V and 11 bases from J, the junction kept 10 bases outside the gene matches.

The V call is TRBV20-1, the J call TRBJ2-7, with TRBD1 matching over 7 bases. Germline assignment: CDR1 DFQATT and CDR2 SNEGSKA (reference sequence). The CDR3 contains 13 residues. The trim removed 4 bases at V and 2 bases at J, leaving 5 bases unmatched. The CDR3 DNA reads TGCAGTGCTATCAGACAGGGCCCCTACGAGCAGTACTTC. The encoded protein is CSAIRQGPYEQYF.

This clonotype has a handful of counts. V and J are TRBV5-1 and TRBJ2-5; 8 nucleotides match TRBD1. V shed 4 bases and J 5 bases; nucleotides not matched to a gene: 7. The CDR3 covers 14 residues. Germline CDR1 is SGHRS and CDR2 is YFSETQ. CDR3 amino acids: CASSTQGAQETQYF. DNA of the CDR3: TGCGCCAGCAGCACCCAGGGGGCCCAGGAGACCCAGTACTTC.

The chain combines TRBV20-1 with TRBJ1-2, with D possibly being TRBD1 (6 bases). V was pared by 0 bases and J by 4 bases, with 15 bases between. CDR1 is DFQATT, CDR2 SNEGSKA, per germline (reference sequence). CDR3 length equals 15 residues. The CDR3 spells CSARETSDSRYGYTF. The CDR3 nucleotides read TGCAGTGCTAGAGAAACCTCGGACAGCCGCTATGGCTACACCTTC.

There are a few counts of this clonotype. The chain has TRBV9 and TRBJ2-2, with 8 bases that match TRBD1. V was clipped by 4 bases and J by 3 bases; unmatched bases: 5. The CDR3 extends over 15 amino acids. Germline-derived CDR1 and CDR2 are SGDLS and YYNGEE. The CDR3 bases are TGTGCCAGCAGCACTCGGACAGGGTACACCGGGGAGCTGTTTTTT. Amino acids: CASSTRTGYTGELFF.

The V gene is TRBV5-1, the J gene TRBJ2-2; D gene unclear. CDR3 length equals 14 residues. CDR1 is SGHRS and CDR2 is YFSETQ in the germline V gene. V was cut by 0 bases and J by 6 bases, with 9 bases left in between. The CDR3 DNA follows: TGCGCCAGCAGCTTGGCTACCTTAGCCGGGGAGCTGTTTTTT. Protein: CASSLATLAGELFF.

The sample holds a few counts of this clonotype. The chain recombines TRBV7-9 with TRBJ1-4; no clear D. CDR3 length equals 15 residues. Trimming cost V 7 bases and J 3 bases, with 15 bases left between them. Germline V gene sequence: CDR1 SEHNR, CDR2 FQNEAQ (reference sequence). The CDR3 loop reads CASTRNTVANEKLFF. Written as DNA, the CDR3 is TGTGCCAGCACCCGTAATACGGTTGCTAATGAAAAACTGTTTTTT.

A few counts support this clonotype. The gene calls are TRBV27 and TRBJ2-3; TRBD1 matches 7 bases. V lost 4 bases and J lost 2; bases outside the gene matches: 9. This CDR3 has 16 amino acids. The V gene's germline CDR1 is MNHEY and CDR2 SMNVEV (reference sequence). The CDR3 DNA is TGTGCCAGCAGTTCAGTAACAGGGGCCATCACAGATACGCAGTATTTT. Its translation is CASSSVTGAITDTQYF.

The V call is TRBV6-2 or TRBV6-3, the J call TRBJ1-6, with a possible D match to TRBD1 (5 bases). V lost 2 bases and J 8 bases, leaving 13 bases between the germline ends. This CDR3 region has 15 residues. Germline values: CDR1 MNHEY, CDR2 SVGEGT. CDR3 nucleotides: TGTGCCAGCAGTTACAGGGGCGGTTTCGATTCACCCCTCCACTTT. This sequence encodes CASSYRGGFDSPLHF.

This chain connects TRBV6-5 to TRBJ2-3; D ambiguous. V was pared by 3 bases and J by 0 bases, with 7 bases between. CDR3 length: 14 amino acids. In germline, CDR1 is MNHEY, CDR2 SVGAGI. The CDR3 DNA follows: TGTGCCAGCAGTTATTTGGACAGCACAGATACGCAGTATTTT. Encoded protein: CASSYLDSTDTQYF.

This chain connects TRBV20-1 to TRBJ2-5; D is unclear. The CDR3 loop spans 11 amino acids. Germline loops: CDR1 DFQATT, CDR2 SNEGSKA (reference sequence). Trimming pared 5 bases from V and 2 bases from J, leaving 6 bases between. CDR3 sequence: CSALVQETQYF. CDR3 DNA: TGCAGTGCTCTGGTACAAGAGACCCAGTACTTC.